Listed below are T cell receptor beta chains from one sample, sequenced in a study of shared clonotypes between healthy human individuals. Assay used: immunoSEQ multiplex PCR; TCRdb lists only in-frame clones, some missing. The sample has over 750,000 clones; 96% are singletons. The sequenced sample was naive CD8+ T cells sorted from blood. These receptors all come from a man in his thirties or forties in good health. CDR3s include the opening cysteine and the closing phenylalanine or tryptophan. The order of the fields is clone size, CDR3 length, J gene, D gene, V gene, CDR3 DNA, CDR3 protein. D genes are given only for firm matches. Clone size, where shown, is once, few, many, or a class for clones that have expanded.

>.|17|TRBJ2-6|.|TRBV9
TGTGCCAGCAGCGGTTCAAAAAAGGGGCAGGGGGCCAACGTCCTGACTTTC
CASSGSKKGQGANVLTF
>once|15|TRBJ1-1|.|TRBV7-6
TGTGCCAGCAGCTTACGACGGAATATGAACACTGAAGCTTTCTTT
CASSLRRNMNTEAFF
>once|15|TRBJ2-7|TRBD2|TRBV11-2
TGTGCCAGCAGCTTAGCTAGCGGGAGACTCTACGAGCAGTACTTC
CASSLASGRLYEQYF
>.|13|TRBJ1-1|.|TRBV15
TGTGCCACCAGCAGTCCGCCGGACAGAGCAGCTTTCTTT
CATSSPPDRAAFF
>.|14|TRBJ2-7|.|TRBV11-2
TGTGCCAGCAGCTTAGGTAGCGATGGCTACGAGCAGTACTTC
CASSLGSDGYEQYF
>.|14|TRBJ2-7|TRBD2|TRBV28
TGTGCCAGCAGTTTCATCCTAGCGGCCTACGAGCAGTACTTC
CASSFILAAYEQYF
>.|12|TRBJ2-2|.|TRBV29-1
TGCAGCGTTGCAGCCAACACCGGGGAGCTGTTTTTT
CSVAANTGELFF
>.|15|TRBJ2-2|TRBD1|TRBV11-1
TGTGCCAGCAGCTTAGCGCCAGGGGGCACCGGGGAGCTGTTTTTT
CASSLAPGGTGELFF
>.|15|TRBJ2-1|TRBD2|TRBV6-1
TGTGCCAGCAGCCATGTCGGACTAGCGGTAGATGAGCAGTTCTTC
CASSHVGLAVDEQFF
>.|17|TRBJ2-7|TRBD2|TRBV7-6
TGTGCCAGCAGCTGGGACTTAGCGGGCACCCCGCCCCACGAGCAGTACTTC
CASSWDLAGTPPHEQYF
>.|17|TRBJ2-2|TRBD1|TRBV7-9
TGTGCCAGCAGCTGGAGCCGGGACAGGGTCAAGGGCGGGGAGCTGTTTTTT
CASSWSRDRVKGGELFF
>.|15|TRBJ2-5|.|TRBV7-9
TGTGCCAGCAGCCGGAGAGAACAGTTTCCAGAGACCCAGTACTTC
CASSRREQFPETQYF
>.|11|TRBJ2-3|.|TRBV9
TGTGCCAGCAGCGTGGGAGATACGCAGTATTTT
CASSVGDTQYF
>.|16|TRBJ2-7|.|TRBV27
TGTGCCAGCAGTTTATTTCGGGGAAGAACACACTACGAGCAGTACTTC
CASSLFRGRTHYEQYF
>once|14|TRBJ1-2|.|TRBV27
TGTGCCAGCAGTTTTAGTAAGGGCTACTATGGCTACACCTTC
CASSFSKGYYGYTF
>.|14|TRBJ2-7|TRBD1|TRBV27
TGTGCCAGCAGGAACCGGGACAGTGTGATCGAGCAGTACTTC
CASRNRDSVIEQYF
>.|16|TRBJ2-2|.|TRBV13
TGTGCCAGCATCTCGGAGGGACTTGCGAACACCGGGGAGCTGTTTTTT
CASISEGLANTGELFF
>.|18|TRBJ2-1|.|TRBV19
TGTGCCAGTAGTATCCAACCCCCTGATGCGGGTGGGTACAATGAGCAGTTCTTC
CASSIQPPDAGGYNEQFF
>.|16|TRBJ2-1|TRBD2|TRBV2
TGTGCCAGCAGGGACTTGCTAGCGGGAGTCAACAATGAGCAGTTCTTC
CASRDLLAGVNNEQFF
>.|14|TRBJ2-7|TRBD1|TRBV11-2
TGTGCCAGCAGCTTAGTAGGGACAGGAGTCGAGCAGTACTTC
CASSLVGTGVEQYF
>.|11|TRBJ2-7|.|TRBV18
TGTGCCAGCTCACTAGGATTCGAGCAGTACTTC
CASSLGFEQYF
>.|15|TRBJ2-1|TRBD1|TRBV11-2
TGTGCCAGCAGCACTGGACAGGGGCTTTTCAATGAGCAGTTCTTC
CASSTGQGLFNEQFF
>.|14|TRBJ2-1|.|TRBV25-1
TGTGCCAGCAGTCCCACGACAACCTACAATGAGCAGTTCTTC
CASSPTTTYNEQFF